The clone carrying this TCR beta chain showed up just once. These data belong to a study of blood T cell repertoires in COVID-19. The CDR3 has 14 residues. Original data processing: Scientists estimated how many nucleated cells there were by amplifying reference gene primers. Here immunoSEQ multiplex PCR was the method, and the copy in TCRdb shows in-frame clones only, minus some. Clone size and the V and J calls come from that table; the DNA yielded D and trimming. The sample consists of some 220,000 clones, roughly 84% of them appearing once. Sequenced sample: peripheral blood. This TCR derives from a young woman who had recovered from COVID-19. The J gene is TRBJ2-5, the V gene TRBV21-1; the D call TRBD1 from the table was never checked on the DNA. TRBV21-1 is a known pseudogene. The CDR3 sequence: CASSKDQKKETQYF. The CDR3 nucleotides read TGTGCCAGCAGCAAAGATCAGAAAAAAGAGACCCAGTACTTC.